The 20 T cell receptor beta chains given below trace back to one sample, sequenced in a study of blood T cells in healthy people across ages. A second PCR, run for roughly 6 to 11 cycles, used a sample-barcoded 5' primer plus a J-beta primer mix. TCRdb re-called the 5' RACE reads through MiXCR, storing one row per CDR3 protein. Among about 1.5 million distinct CDR3 sequences listed, less than 45% were seen once. The sequenced sample was blood. These receptors came from a woman aged 18-29 years in good health.

This rearrangement joins TRBV30 to TRBJ2-7; unclear D gene. V shed 4 bases and J shed 5 bases, with 18 bases lying between them. The CDR3 extends over 14 amino acids. Germline V gives CDR1 GTSNPN, CDR2 SVGIG (reference sequence). The CDR3 bases are TGTGCCTGGACCAGACTTTTACTGGGCCACGAGCAGTACTTC. Amino acids: CAWTRLLLGHEQYF.

This clonotype was seen more than once but under ten times. The chain recombines TRBV12-3 or TRBV12-4 with TRBJ2-1; 14 nucleotides align to TRBD2. J gave up 5 bases and V 2 bases, and 5 bases lay outside the gene matches. The CDR3 contains 17 residues. For the CDR3, the DNA is TGTGCCAGCAGTTTACAGGGACTAGCGGGAGTAGACAATGAGCAGTTCTTC. The encoded protein is CASSLQGLAGVDNEQFF.

The CDR3 sequence: CASSYYGEQFF. The CDR3 region has the DNA TGTGCCAGCAGTTACTACGGTGAGCAGTTCTTC. The chain is built from TRBV6-2 or TRBV6-3 and TRBJ2-1; D unresolved. The CDR3 contains 11 residues. The ends were cut back, 1 base at V and 9 bases at J, with 4 bases in the middle. Germline CDR1 reads MNHEY; CDR2 reads SVGEGT.

Written as DNA, the CDR3 is TGTGCCTGGAATTTGGGGCGCGGTGAAGCTTTCTTT. Residues: CAWNLGRGEAFF. V and J are TRBV30 and TRBJ1-1; maybe TRBD1 (5 bases). The V gene's germline CDR1 is GTSNPN and CDR2 SVGIG (reference sequence). V was cut by 4 bases and J by 7 bases, with 13 bases left in between. The CDR3 has 12 amino acids. Using reference TRBV30 and TRBJ1-1 for the parts outside the CDR3, the full variable domain is SQTIHQWPATLVQPVGSPLSLECTVEGTSNPNLYWYRQAAGRGLQLLFYSVGIGQISSEVPQNLSASRPQDRQFILSSKKLLLSDSGFYLCAWNLGRGEAFFGQGTRLTVV.

The chain couples TRBV6-2 or TRBV6-3 to TRBJ2-7; D uncertain. The CDR3 is 16 residues long. From germline, CDR1 is MNHEY and CDR2 SVGEGT. The germline V and J ends were trimmed by 4 bases and 1 base, with 17 bases remaining between them. The CDR3 protein is CASSSPNPTDSYEQYF. Written as DNA, the CDR3 is TGTGCCAGCAGTTCTCCCAACCCGACGGATTCCTACGAGCAGTACTTC.

V and J are TRBV28 and TRBJ2-5; 12 bases align to TRBD2. The DNA end lines up better with TRBJ2-7; the J call may be wrong. There are 15 residues in the CDR3. From germline, CDR1 is MDHEN and CDR2 SYDVKM. Here the CDR3 reads CASSPTTSGSGEQYF. CDR3 DNA sequence: TGTGCCAGCAGTCCAACGACTAGCGGGAGCGGCGAGCAGTACTTC.

CDR3 residues: CSARQSFGGRIPWTDTQYF. Here the CDR3 DNA reads TGCAGTGCTAGACAATCCTTTGGTGGGAGGATCCCTTGGACAGATACGCAGTATTTT. The rearrangement joins TRBV20-1 to TRBJ2-3, with a weak D call TRBD2 (6 bases). Trimming removed 2 bases from V and 3 bases from J, with 27 bases in between. CDR1 is DFQATT, CDR2 SNEGSKA, per germline (reference sequence). The CDR3 is 19 amino acids.

This chain uses TRBV7-9 with TRBJ1-2, with no clear D. The CDR3 runs to 14 residues. Deletions cut 5 bases from V and 2 bases from J, with 12 bases between. The V gene's germline CDR1 is SEHNR and CDR2 FQNEAQ (reference sequence). CDR3 residues: CASSDGLSNYGYTF. The CDR3 DNA sequence: TGTGCCAGCAGCGATGGCTTGTCGAACTATGGCTACACCTTC.

There are a few counts of this clonotype. This chain connects TRBV30 to TRBJ2-5; perhaps TRBD2 as D (6 bases). From germline, CDR1 is GTSNPN and CDR2 SVGIG (reference sequence). Trimming removed 1 base from V and 11 bases from J, with 14 bases in between. The CDR3 is made up of 12 amino acids. In nucleotides, the CDR3 is TGTGCCTGGAGTGAGGAGGGGAATGAGCAGTACTTC. Translating it yields CAWSEEGNEQYF.

CDR3 loop: CSARTPYSYEQYF. The CDR3 region has the DNA TGCAGTGCTAGGACCCCCTATAGTTACGAGCAGTACTTC. V and J are TRBV20-1 and TRBJ2-7; no definite D call. The CDR3 runs to 13 residues. V gave up 3 bases and J gave up 4 bases, with 13 bases separating them. Per the germline V gene, CDR1 is DFQATT and CDR2 is SNEGSKA (reference sequence).

The chain couples TRBV20-1 to TRBJ1-1, with D uncertain. V was cut by 5 bases and J by 5 bases, with 18 bases left in between. The CDR3 is made up of 14 amino acids. Germline values: CDR1 DFQATT, CDR2 SNEGSKA (reference sequence). The CDR3 sequence: CSAPGVGIGTEAFF. The CDR3 DNA reads as TGCAGTGCTCCCGGGGTGGGTATAGGGACTGAAGCTTTCTTT.

V and J are TRBV4-3 and TRBJ2-3; TRBD1 agrees at 9 bases. J lost 8 bases, V lost 3 bases, and 9 bases had no gene match. The CDR3 spans 15 residues. Germline lookup yields CDR1 LGHNA and CDR2 YSLEER. The CDR3 spells CASSHTGGPLPTQYF. In nucleotides, the CDR3 is TGCGCCAGCAGCCACACAGGGGGCCCCCTTCCTACGCAGTATTTT.

Ten or more counts support this clonotype. The V gene is TRBV4-3, the J gene TRBJ2-1, with TRBD1 matching over 9 bases. After removal of 5 bases from V and 3 bases from J, the junction contained 2 bases not matched to a gene. Germline CDR1 and CDR2: LGHNA and YSLEER. CDR3 size: 14 residues. The DNA of the CDR3 is TGCGCCAGCAGCTACAGGGGGCACTACAATGAGCAGTTCTTC. It yields the protein CASSYRGHYNEQFF.

This clonotype was counted only a few times. The CDR3 region is CATSLTGGPDYGYTF. The CDR3 coding sequence is TGTGCCACCAGTTTGACAGGGGGCCCTGACTATGGCTACACCTTC. The V and J genes are TRBV24-1 and TRBJ1-2, with 10 nucleotides matching TRBD1. V was pared by 6 bases and J by 3 bases, with 6 bases of the junction left unmatched. Germline assignment: CDR1 KGHDR and CDR2 SFDVKD. The CDR3 is 15 residues long.

This clonotype was picked up one time. The chain combines TRBV30 with TRBJ2-1; 8 nucleotides line up with TRBD2. Unmatched junction bases numbered 4, after V lost 3 bases and J lost 6 bases. The CDR3 length is 13 residues. The germline V gene encodes CDR1 GTSNPN and CDR2 SVGIG (reference sequence). The CDR3 sequence: CAWSVTSGNEQFF. The CDR3 DNA follows: TGTGCCTGGAGCGTTACTAGCGGCAATGAGCAGTTCTTC.

This clonotype was picked up many times. The rearrangement joins TRBV6-5 to TRBJ2-7; D is perhaps TRBD2 (7 bases). CDR1 and CDR2 from the germline V gene are MNHEY and SVGAGI. CDR3 length equals 14 residues. Trimming left V 6 bases short and J 2 bases short, with 14 bases between. CDR3 region: CASSYGGGAYEQYF. CDR3 coding DNA: TGTGCCAGCAGCTACGGAGGGGGGGCCTACGAGCAGTACTTC.

This clonotype was recorded a few times. The CDR3 here is CATSDPTGLTDTQYF. CDR3 coding DNA: TGTGCCACCAGTGACCCGACAGGGCTCACAGATACGCAGTATTTT. The chain links TRBV24-1 to TRBJ2-3, with TRBD1 identical over 7 bases. Germline V gene data show CDR1 as KGHDR and CDR2 as SFDVKD. The V segment lost 4 bases and the J segment 2 bases; nucleotides outside the gene matches: 5. The CDR3 covers 15 residues.

This clonotype showed up just a few times. J is TRBJ1-1 and V is TRBV9, with D maybe TRBD1 (6 bases). Germline assignment: CDR1 SGDLS and CDR2 YYNGEE. The CDR3 contains 14 residues. The V and J ends lost 4 bases and 0 bases respectively, with 10 bases between them. CDR3 in amino acids: CASSSGEVNTEAFF. The CDR3 DNA follows: TGTGCCAGCAGCTCAGGGGAAGTGAACACTGAAGCTTTCTTT.

This clonotype has more than one count but fewer than ten. The chain couples TRBV6-6 to TRBJ2-7; D unresolved. The CDR3 spans 12 residues. Germline V gives CDR1 MNHNY, CDR2 SVGAGI (reference sequence). V was shortened by 6 bases and J by 6 bases, with 12 bases between the two germline ends. The CDR3 protein is CASSHGAREQYF. CDR3 DNA sequence: TGTGCCAGCAGCCACGGTGCGCGCGAGCAGTACTTC.

This clonotype has ten or more counts. The chain links TRBV6-5 to TRBJ1-2; the match to TRBD1 covers 9 bases. The germline CDR1 and CDR2 sequences are MNHEY and SVGAGI. The junction had 2 bases not matched to a gene; V was cut back by 2 bases and J by 4 bases. The CDR3 runs 14 residues. This chain's CDR3 is CASSYDRGTYGYTF. For the CDR3, the DNA is TGTGCCAGCAGTTACGACAGGGGGACCTATGGCTACACCTTC.